Presented here are 11 T cell receptor beta chains from one specimen sequenced in a study of CD8 T cells in Susac syndrome. Reverse transcription of about 0.5 to 1 ug RNA was carried out with random hexamers. From the immunoSEQ multiplex PCR reads, TCRdb called clonotypes with MiXCR, one entry per CDR3 protein. This table has about 150,000 distinct CDR3 sequences, approximately 94% appearing once. Sequenced sample: CD8+ T cells from PBMCs. These receptors all come from a human donor with multiple sclerosis.

The rearrangement joins TRBV9 to TRBJ2-2; D remains unclear. Germline V gene sequence: CDR1 SGDLS, CDR2 YYNGEE. There are 13 residues in the CDR3. V was trimmed by 6 bases and J by 2 bases, leaving 8 bases between them. The CDR3 bases are TGTGCCAGCACCCTAACAAACACCGGGGAGCTGTTTTTT. This translates into CASTLTNTGELFF.

The chain recombines TRBV4-1 with TRBJ2-4, with TRBD2 matching 14 bases. The CDR3 is made up of 19 amino acids. Per germline, CDR1 MGHRA and CDR2 YSYEKL. The V and J ends lost 1 base and 8 bases, in that order; junction bases with no gene match: 13. CDR3 DNA sequence: TGCGCCAGCAGCCAAGCGGGAAGACTAGCGGGGGGGCCGGTGGACATTCAGTACTTC. Translating it yields CASSQAGRLAGGPVDIQYF.

V usage is TRBV20-1 and J usage is TRBJ2-3, with a tentative D call TRBD1 (5 bases). The CDR3 runs to 15 residues. The V gene's germline CDR1 is DFQATT and CDR2 SNEGSKA (reference sequence). V was trimmed by 4 bases and J by 6 bases, leaving 20 bases between them. CDR3 DNA: TGCAGTGCTATCGGTGCAGGGCCATACGTTGATACGCAGTATTTT. This encodes CSAIGAGPYVDTQYF.

CDR3 amino acids: CASSLDRAWNEQFF. The CDR3 region has the DNA TGTGCCAGCAGTTTAGACAGGGCTTGGAATGAGCAGTTCTTC. The rearrangement joins TRBV27 to TRBJ2-1, with 7 bases aligning to TRBD1. The CDR3 is made up of 14 amino acids. From germline, CDR1 is MNHEY and CDR2 SMNVEV (reference sequence). The V segment lost 2 bases and the J segment 7 bases; nucleotides outside the gene matches: 5.

The rearrangement links TRBV12-3 or TRBV12-4 to TRBJ1-2; unclear D gene. The ends were cut back, 6 bases at V and 2 bases at J, with 7 bases in the middle. The CDR3 extends over 12 amino acids. CDR3 in DNA: TGTGCCAGCAGCCGCCAAAACTATGGCTACACCTTC. Translation gives CASSRQNYGYTF.

The V and J genes are TRBV27 and TRBJ1-1; D is uncertain. The germline V gene has CDR1 MNHEY and CDR2 SMNVEV (reference sequence). CDR3 length equals 13 residues. Trimming stripped 3 bases from V and 3 bases from J, with 8 bases between. DNA of the CDR3: TGTGCCAGCAGTTTCGCTAGGGACACTGAAGCTTTCTTT. Protein sequence: CASSFARDTEAFF.

This chain connects TRBV5-6 to TRBJ2-7, with a possible D match to TRBD1 (6 bases). The CDR3 spans 14 residues. Trimming cost V 3 bases and J 6 bases, with 16 bases left between them. Germline V gives CDR1 SGHDT, CDR2 YYEEEE. The CDR3 coding sequence is TGTGCCAGCAGCTCTATGACAGGCAGGGGCGAGCAGTACTTC. This sequence encodes CASSSMTGRGEQYF. The whole variable domain, filled in from reference TRBV5-6 and TRBJ2-7, reads DAGVTQSPTHLIKTRGQQVTLRCSPKSGHDTVSWYQQALGQGPQFIFQYYEEEERQRGNFPDRFSGHQFPNYSSELNVNALLLGDSALYLCASSSMTGRGEQYFGPGTRLTVT.

This chain uses TRBV28 with TRBJ2-7, with 7 bases matching TRBD1. The CDR3 is 17 residues long. Trimming removed 2 bases from V and 0 bases from J; junction bases left unmatched: 10. Germline V CDR1 and CDR2: MDHEN, SYDVKM. CDR3 coding DNA: TGTGCCAGCAGTTTAAGTAGAGTTGGGGACAGCTCCTACGAGCAGTACTTC. It specifies CASSLSRVGDSSYEQYF.

The V gene is TRBV23-1, the J gene TRBJ1-2; D ambiguous. TRBV23-1 is treated as an ORF (open reading frame) with a function not yet certain. This CDR3 region has 17 residues. Trimming removed 1 base from V and 6 bases from J, with 21 bases in between. The chain's CDR3 is CASSQCSPGPRRDGYTF. For the CDR3, the DNA is TGCGCCAGCAGTCAATGCAGCCCTGGCCCCCGGAGGGATGGCTACACCTTC.

The V call is TRBV6-4, the J call TRBJ2-5, with D possibly TRBD1 on 5 matching bases. V was trimmed by 2 bases and J by 4 bases, leaving 11 bases between them. Germline V gives CDR1 MRHNA, CDR2 SNTAGT. This CDR3 is 14 amino acids long. CDR3 in DNA: TGTGCCAGCAGTGACGCAGGGTTCCGAGAGACCCAGTACTTC. This translates into CASSDAGFRETQYF.

The CDR3 DNA follows: TGTGCCAGCACTTCAACAGGGGTCAGAAACACCATATATTTT. Translation: CASTSTGVRNTIYF. This sequence joins TRBV27 and TRBJ1-3; TRBD1 agrees at 7 bases. The V gene's germline CDR1 is MNHEY and CDR2 SMNVEV (reference sequence). The CDR3 covers 14 residues. Trimming at V came to 7 bases and at J to 5 bases, leaving 8 bases not matched to a gene.